What follows is one T cell receptor (beta chain) and its context. V lost 7 bases and J lost 3, with 10 bases in between. Germline V lookup: CDR1 MNHEY, CDR2 SVGEGT. The CDR3 runs to 12 residues. The data were taken from a study of T-cell reconstitution after alpha-beta-depleted transplantation in children. The TCRbeta library was prepared with unique molecular identifiers. One entry per CDR3 protein results from TCRdb running MiXCR on the PCR reads. The data show about 460,000 distinct CDR3 sequences, about an eighth seen once. The sample here was PBMCs, mostly from graft donor cells, taken 180 days after TCRalphabeta/CD19-depleted stem cell transplant. This sequence was found in a female patient between 2 and 15 years old who had a stem cell transplant for aplastic anemia, so the T cells may come from the graft donor. The rearrangement links TRBV6-2 or TRBV6-3 to TRBJ2-7; D is unclear. The CDR3 DNA reads as TGTGCCAGCAAGGGAACCAACTACGAGCAGTACTTC. This gives the protein CASKGTNYEQYF.